This T cell receptor beta chain was captured by sequencing in a study of radiotherapy plus CTLA-4 blockade in lung cancer. Study-level information: Objective responses were documented in around 20% of patients, with disease control in just over 30%.

Focal radiation plus CTLA-4 blockade with ipilimumab was given to patients with chemo-refractory metastatic non-small-cell lung cancer. This clone turned up a few times. As yet, its antigen is unknown. Only in-frame clones appear in the TCRdb table, and some are missing; sequencing was by immunoSEQ multiplex PCR. The profile shows approximately 98,000 clones, 75% to 90% of them singletons. Trimming left V 4 bases short and J 6 bases short, with 11 bases between. The CDR3 covers 13 residues. Germline CDR1 is SGHRS and CDR2 is YFSETQ. Overall study results and limits: Interferon-beta, together with early blood T cell clone dynamics, reportedly best predicted response. Expansion of tumor-derived TCR clones was observed in blood after radiotherapy plus ipilimumab.

This clonotype was obtained from a human donor with non-small cell lung cancer who had a partial response to radiotherapy plus ipilimumab. The sample in question was peripheral blood, obtained from a patient treated with radiotherapy plus ipilimumab. V usage is TRBV5-1 and J usage is TRBJ2-1; TRBD2 might be the D (7 bases). The CDR3 here is CASSPAGANEQFF. The CDR3 DNA reads as TGCGCCAGCAGCCCGGCGGGGGCCAATGAGCAGTTCTTC.